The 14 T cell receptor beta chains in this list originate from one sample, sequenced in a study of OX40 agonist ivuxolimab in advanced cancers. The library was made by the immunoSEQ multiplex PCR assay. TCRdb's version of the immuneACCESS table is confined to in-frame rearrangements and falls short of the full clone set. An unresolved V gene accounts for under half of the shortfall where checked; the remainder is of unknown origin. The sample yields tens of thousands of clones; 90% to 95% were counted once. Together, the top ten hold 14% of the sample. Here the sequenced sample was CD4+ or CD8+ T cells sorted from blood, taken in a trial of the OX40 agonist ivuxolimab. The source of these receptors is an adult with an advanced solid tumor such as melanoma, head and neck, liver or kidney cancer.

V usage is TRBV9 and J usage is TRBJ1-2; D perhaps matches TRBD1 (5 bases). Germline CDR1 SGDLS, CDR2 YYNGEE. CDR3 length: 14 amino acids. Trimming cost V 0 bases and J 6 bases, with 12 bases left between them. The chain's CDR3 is CASSVEGQGDGYTF. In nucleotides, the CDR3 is TGTGCCAGCAGCGTAGAAGGTCAAGGGGATGGCTACACCTTC.

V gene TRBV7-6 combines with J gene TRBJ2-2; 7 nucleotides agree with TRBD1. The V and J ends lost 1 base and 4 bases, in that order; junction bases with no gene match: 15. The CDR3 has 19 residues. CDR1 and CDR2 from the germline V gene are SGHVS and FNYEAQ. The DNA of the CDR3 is TGTGCCAGCAGCTTAGTGGCCCGGTGGAACAGGGGTGGCACCGGGGAGCTGTTTTTT. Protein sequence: CASSLVARWNRGGTGELFF.

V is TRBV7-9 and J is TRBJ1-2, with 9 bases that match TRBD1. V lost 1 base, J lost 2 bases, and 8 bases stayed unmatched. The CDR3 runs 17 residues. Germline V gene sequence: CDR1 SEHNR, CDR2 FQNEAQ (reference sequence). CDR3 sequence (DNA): TGTGCCAGCAGCTTAGGGCGAGGACAGGGGAGAAACTATGGCTACACCTTC. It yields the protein CASSLGRGQGRNYGYTF. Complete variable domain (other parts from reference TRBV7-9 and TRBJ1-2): DTGVSQNPRHKITKRGQNVTFRCDPISEHNRLYWYRQTLGQGPEFLTYFQNEAQLEKSRLLSDRFSAERPKGSFSTLEIQRTEQGDSAMYLCASSLGRGQGRNYGYTFGSGTRLTVV.

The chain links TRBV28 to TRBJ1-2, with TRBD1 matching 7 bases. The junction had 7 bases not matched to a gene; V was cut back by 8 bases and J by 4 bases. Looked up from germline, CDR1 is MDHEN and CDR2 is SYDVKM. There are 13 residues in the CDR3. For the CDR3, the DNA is TGTGCCAGCGAGGGACAGAGAAGCTATGGCTACACCTTC. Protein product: CASEGQRSYGYTF.

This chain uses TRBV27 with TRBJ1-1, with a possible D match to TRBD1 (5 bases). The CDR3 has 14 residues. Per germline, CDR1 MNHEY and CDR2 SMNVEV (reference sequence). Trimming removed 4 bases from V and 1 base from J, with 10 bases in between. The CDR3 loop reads CASSWGLGNTEAFF. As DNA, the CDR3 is TGTGCCAGCAGTTGGGGCCTGGGGAACACTGAAGCTTTCTTT.

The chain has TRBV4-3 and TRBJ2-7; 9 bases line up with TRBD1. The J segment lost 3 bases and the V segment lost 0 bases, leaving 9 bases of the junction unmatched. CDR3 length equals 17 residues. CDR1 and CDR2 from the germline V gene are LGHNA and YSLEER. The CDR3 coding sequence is TGCGCCAGCAGCCAAGATAATACGGGACAGGGTCTCTACGAGCAGTACTTC. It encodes CASSQDNTGQGLYEQYF.

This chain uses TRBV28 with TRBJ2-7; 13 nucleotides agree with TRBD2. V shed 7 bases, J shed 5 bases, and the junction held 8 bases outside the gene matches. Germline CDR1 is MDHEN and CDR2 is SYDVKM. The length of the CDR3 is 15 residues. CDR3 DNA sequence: TGTGCCAGCACCCCTACTAGCGGGAGGGCCCACGAGCAGTACTTC. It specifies CASTPTSGRAHEQYF.

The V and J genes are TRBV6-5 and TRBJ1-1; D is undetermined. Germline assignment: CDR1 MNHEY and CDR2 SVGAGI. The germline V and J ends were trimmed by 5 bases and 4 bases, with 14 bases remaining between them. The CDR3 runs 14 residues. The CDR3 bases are TGTGCCAGCAGTCATGCCAGGTCGGGCACTGAAGCTTTCTTT. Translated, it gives CASSHARSGTEAFF.

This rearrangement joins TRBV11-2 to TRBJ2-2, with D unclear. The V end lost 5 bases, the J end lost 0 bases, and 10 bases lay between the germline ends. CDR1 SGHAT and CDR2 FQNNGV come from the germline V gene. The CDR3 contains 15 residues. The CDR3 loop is CASSPWATNTGELFF. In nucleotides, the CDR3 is TGTGCCAGCAGCCCCTGGGCAACGAACACCGGGGAGCTGTTTTTT.

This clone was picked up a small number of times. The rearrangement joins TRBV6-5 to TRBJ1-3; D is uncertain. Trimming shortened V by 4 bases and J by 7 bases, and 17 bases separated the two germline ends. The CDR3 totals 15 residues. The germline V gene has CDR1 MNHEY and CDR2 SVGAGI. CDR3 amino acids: CASSSSTGGGNTIYF. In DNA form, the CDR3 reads TGTGCCAGCAGTTCCTCGACGGGAGGTGGTAACACCATATATTTT.

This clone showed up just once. The CDR3 loop reads CASSDPRTGDVDTIYF. The CDR3 DNA reads as TGTGCCAGCAGTGATCCTCGGACAGGGGATGTTGACACCATATATTTT. V and J are TRBV2 and TRBJ1-3; 9 bases align to TRBD1. V dropped 3 bases and J dropped 8; count of bases not matched to a gene: 11. CDR1 is SNHLY, CDR2 FYNNEI, per germline. This CDR3 is built from 16 residues.

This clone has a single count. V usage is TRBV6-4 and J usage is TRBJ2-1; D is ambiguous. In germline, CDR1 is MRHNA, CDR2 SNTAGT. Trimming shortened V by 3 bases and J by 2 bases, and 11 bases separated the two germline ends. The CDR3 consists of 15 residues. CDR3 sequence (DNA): TGTGCCAGCAGTGAAGCCGATACTCCCTACAATGAGCAGTTCTTC. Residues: CASSEADTPYNEQFF.

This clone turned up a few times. DNA for the CDR3: TGTGCCAGCAGCACGGGGACAGGGCATGGCTACACCTTC. It codes for CASSTGTGHGYTF. V gene TRBV7-8 combines with J gene TRBJ1-2; 9 bases align to TRBD1. Looked up from germline, CDR1 is SGHVS and CDR2 is FQNEAQ. V gave up 5 bases and J gave up 6 bases; unmatched junction bases: 4. This CDR3 is 13 amino acids long. The full variable domain, rest sourced from reference TRBV7-8 and TRBJ1-2, is GAGVSQSPRYKVAKRGQDVALRCDPISGHVSLFWYQQALGQGPEFLTYFQNEAQLDKSGLPSDRFFAERPEGSVSTLKIQRTQQEDSAVYLCASSTGTGHGYTFGSGTRLTVV.

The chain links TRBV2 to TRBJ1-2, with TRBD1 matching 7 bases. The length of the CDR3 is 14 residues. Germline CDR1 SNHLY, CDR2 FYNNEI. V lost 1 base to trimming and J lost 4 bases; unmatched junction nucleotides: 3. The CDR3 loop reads CASSEGQGLYGYTF. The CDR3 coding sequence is TGTGCCAGCAGTGAAGGACAGGGCCTCTATGGCTACACCTTC. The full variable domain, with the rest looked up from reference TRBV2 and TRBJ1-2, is EPEVTQTPSHQVTQMGQEVILRCVPISNHLYFYWYRQILGQKVEFLVSFYNNEISEKSEIFDDQFSVERPDGSNFTLKIRSTKLEDSAMYFCASSEGQGLYGYTFGSGTRLTVV.